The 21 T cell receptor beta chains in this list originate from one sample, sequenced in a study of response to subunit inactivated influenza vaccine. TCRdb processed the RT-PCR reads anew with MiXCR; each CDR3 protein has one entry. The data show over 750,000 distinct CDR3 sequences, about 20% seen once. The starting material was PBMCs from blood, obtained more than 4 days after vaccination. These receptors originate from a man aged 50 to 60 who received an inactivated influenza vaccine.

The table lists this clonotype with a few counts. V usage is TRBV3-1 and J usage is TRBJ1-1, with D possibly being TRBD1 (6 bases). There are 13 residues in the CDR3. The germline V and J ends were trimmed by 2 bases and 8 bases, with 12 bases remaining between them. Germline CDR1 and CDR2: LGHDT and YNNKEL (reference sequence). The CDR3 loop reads CASSQPGQIEAFF. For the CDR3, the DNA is TGTGCCAGCAGCCAACCCGGACAGATAGAAGCTTTCTTT.

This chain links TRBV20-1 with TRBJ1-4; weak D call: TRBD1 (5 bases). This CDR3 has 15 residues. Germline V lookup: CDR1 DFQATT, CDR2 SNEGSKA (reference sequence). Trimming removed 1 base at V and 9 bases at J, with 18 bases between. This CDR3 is CSARGPGDEEKKLFF. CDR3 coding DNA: TGCAGTGCTAGAGGGCCGGGGGACGAGGAGAAAAAACTGTTTTTT.

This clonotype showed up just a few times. The CDR3 here is CSVRGGTAVQYF. The DNA of the CDR3 is TGCAGCGTTAGGGGCGGGACAGCGGTGCAGTACTTC. V gene TRBV29-1 combines with J gene TRBJ2-7; D might be TRBD1 (7 bases). Germline loops: CDR1 SQVTM, CDR2 ANQGSEA. The CDR3 totals 12 residues. V was trimmed by 5 bases and J by 9 bases, leaving 17 bases between them.

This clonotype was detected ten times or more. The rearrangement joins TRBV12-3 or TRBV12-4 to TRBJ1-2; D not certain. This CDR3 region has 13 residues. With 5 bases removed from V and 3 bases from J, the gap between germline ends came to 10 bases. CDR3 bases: TGTGCCAGCAGTCCGGACGGAGACTATGGCTACACCTTC. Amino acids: CASSPDGDYGYTF.

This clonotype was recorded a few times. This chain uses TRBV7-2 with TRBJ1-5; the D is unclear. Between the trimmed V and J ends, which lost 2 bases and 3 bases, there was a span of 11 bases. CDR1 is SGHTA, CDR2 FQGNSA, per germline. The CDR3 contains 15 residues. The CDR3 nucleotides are TGTGCCAGCAGCTTATATGGGTCAGTCAATCAGCCCCAGCATTTT. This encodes CASSLYGSVNQPQHF.

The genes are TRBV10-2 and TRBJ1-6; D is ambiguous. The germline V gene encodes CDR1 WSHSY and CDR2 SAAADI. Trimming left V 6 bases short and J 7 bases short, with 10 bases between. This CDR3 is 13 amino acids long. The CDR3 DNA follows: TGCGCCAGCAGGGAATTTTTAAATTCACCCCTCCACTTT. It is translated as CASREFLNSPLHF.

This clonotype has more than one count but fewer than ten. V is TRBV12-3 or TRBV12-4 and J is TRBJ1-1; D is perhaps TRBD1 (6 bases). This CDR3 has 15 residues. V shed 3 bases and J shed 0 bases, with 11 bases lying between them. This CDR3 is CASSFPQGLNTEAFF. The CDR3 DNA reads TGTGCCAGCAGTTTCCCCCAGGGGCTGAACACTGAAGCTTTCTTT.

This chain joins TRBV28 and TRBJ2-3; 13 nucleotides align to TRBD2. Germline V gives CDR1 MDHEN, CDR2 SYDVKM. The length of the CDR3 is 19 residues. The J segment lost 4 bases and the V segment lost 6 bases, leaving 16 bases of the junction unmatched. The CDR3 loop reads CASRKGSSRLAGGADTQYF. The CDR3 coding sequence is TGTGCCAGCAGAAAAGGGTCCTCGCGACTAGCGGGGGGCGCAGATACGCAGTATTTT.

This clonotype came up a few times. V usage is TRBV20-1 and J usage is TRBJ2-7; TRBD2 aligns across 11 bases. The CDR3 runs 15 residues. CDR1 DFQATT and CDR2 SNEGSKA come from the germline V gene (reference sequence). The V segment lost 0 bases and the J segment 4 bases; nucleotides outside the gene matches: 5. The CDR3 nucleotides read TGCAGTGCTAGAGAACTAGCGGGAGAAGGGTACGAGCAGTACTTC. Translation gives CSARELAGEGYEQYF.

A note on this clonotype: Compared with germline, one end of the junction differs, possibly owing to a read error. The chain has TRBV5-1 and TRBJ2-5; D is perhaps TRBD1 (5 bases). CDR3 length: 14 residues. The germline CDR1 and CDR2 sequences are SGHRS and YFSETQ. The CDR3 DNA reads TGCGCCAGCAGCTTGATAGGGGTCCAAGAGACCAAGTACTTC. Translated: CASSLIGVQETKYF. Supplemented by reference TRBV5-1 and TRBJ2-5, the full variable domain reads KAGVTQTPRYLIKTRGQQVTLSCSPISGHRSVSWYQQTPGQGLQFLFEYFSETQRNKGNFPGRFSGRQFSNSRSEMNVSTLELGDSALYLCASSLIGVQETKYFGPGTRLLVL.

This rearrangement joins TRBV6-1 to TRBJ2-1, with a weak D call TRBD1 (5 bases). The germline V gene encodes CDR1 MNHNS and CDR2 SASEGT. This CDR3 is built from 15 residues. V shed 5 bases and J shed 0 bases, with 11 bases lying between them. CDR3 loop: CASSTTDLSYNEQFF. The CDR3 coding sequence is TGTGCCAGCAGTACGACAGACCTCTCCTACAATGAGCAGTTCTTC.

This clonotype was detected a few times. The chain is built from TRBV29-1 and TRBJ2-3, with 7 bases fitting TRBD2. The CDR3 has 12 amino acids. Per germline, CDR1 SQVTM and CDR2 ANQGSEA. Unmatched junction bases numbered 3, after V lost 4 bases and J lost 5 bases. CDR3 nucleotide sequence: TGCAGCGTTGCCAGCGGGAAAGATACGCAGTATTTT. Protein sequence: CSVASGKDTQYF.

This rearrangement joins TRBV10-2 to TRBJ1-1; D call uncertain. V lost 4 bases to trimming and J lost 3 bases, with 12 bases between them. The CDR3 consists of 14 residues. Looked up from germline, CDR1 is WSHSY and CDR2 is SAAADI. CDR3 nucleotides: TGCGCCAGCAGTGTTTCTTACGGAGACACTGAAGCTTTCTTT. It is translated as CASSVSYGDTEAFF.

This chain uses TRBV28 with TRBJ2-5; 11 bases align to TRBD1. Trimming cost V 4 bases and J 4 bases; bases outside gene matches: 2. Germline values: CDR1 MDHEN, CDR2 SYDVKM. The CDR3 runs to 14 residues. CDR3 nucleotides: TGTGCCAGCAGTTGGACAGGGGGCTTAGAGACCCAGTACTTC. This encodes CASSWTGGLETQYF. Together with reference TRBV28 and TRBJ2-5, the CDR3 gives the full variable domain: DVKVTQSSRYLVKRTGEKVFLECVQDMDHENMFWYRQDPGLGLRLIYFSYDVKMKEKGDIPEGYSVSREKKERFSLILESASTNQTSMYLCASSWTGGLETQYFGPGTRLLVL.

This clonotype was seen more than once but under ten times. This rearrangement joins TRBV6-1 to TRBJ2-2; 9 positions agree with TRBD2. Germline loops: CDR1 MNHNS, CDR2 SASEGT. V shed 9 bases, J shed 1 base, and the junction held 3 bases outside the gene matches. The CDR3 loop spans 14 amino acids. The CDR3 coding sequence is TGTGCCAGGGAACTAGCGGGGAACACCGGGGAGCTGTTTTTT. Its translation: CARELAGNTGELFF.

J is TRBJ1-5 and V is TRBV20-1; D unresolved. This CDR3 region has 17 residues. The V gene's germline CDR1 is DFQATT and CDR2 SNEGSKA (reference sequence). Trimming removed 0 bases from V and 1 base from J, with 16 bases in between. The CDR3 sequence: CSARDPIEGGSNQPQHF. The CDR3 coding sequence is TGCAGTGCTAGAGATCCGATCGAGGGTGGAAGCAATCAGCCCCAGCATTTT.

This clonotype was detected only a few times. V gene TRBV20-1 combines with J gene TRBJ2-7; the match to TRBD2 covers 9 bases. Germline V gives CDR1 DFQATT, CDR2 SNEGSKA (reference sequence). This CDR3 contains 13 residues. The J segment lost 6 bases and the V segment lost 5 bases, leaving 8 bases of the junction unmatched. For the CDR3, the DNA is TGCAGTGCTGTCCCTAGCGGGGTTGTCGAGCAGTACTTC. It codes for CSAVPSGVVEQYF.

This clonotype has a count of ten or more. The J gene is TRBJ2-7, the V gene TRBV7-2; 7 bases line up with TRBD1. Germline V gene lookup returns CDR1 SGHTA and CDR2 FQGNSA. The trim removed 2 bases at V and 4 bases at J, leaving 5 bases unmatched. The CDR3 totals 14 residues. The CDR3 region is CASSLSWDRYEQYF. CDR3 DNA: TGTGCCAGCAGCTTAAGTTGGGACAGATACGAGCAGTACTTC.

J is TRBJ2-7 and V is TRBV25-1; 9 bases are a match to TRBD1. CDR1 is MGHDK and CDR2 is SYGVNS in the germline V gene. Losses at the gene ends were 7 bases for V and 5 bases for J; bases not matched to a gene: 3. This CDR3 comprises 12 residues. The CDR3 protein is CASTTGGHEQYF. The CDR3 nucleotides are TGTGCCAGCACAACAGGGGGCCACGAGCAGTACTTC.

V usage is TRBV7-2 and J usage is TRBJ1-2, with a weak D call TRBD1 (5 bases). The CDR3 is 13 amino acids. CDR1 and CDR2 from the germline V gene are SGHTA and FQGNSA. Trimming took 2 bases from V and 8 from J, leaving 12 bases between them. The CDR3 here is CASSLPRQRGYTF. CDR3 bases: TGTGCCAGCAGCTTACCCCGACAGAGGGGCTACACCTTC.

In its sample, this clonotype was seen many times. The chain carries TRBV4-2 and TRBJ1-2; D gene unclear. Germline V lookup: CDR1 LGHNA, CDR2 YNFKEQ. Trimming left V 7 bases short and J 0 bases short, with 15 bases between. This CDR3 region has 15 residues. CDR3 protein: CASTPDAKTNYGYTF. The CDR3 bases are TGTGCCAGCACCCCCGACGCCAAGACTAACTATGGCTACACCTTC.